This T cell receptor (beta chain) was sequenced during a study of T-cell reconstitution after alpha-beta-depleted transplantation in children. The V end was cut by 0 bases, the J end by 0 bases, with 15 bases between. The CDR3 totals 17 residues. Germline CDR1 LGHDT, CDR2 YNNKEL (reference sequence). A TCRbeta library incorporating unique molecular identifiers was prepared. TCRdb processed the PCR reads anew with MiXCR; each CDR3 protein has one entry. The sample gives a few hundred thousand distinct CDR3 sequences, roughly 18% of which show up once; over 3% is in the top ten. The chain combines TRBV3-1 with TRBJ2-7, with D perhaps TRBD2 (7 bases). The source is a human donor who donated a stem cell graft to a child with acute lymphoblastic leukemia. Sequenced here: PBMCs from the stem cell graft donor, sampled from the stem cell graft. Here the CDR3 DNA reads TGTGCCAGCAGCCAAGATGAGGGGGGGGACTTCTCCTACGAGCAGTACTTC. This translates into CASSQDEGGDFSYEQYF.